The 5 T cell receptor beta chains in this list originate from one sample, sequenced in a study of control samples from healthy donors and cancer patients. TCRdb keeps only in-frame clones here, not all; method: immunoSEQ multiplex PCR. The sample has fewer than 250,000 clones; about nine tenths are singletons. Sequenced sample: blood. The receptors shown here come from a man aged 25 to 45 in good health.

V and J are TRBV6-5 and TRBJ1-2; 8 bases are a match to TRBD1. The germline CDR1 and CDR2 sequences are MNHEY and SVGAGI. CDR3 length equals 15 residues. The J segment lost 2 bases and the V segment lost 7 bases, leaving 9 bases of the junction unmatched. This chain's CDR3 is CASTPRGRANYGYTF. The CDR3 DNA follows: TGTGCCAGCACCCCCAGGGGGCGAGCGAACTATGGCTACACCTTC.

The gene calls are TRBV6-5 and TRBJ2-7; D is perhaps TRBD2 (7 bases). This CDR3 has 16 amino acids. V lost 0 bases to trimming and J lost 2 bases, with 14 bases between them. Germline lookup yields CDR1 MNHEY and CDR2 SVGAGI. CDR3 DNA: TGTGCCAGCAGTTACTCGGTAGGGGGGGCCCCCTACGAGCAGTACTTC. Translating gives CASSYSVGGAPYEQYF.

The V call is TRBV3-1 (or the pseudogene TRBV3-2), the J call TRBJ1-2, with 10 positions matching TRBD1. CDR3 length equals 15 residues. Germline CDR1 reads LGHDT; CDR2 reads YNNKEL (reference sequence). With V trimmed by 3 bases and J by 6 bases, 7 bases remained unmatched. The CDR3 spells CASSHRDRGRDGYTF. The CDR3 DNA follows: TGTGCCAGCAGCCATCGGGACAGGGGTAGGGATGGCTACACCTTC.

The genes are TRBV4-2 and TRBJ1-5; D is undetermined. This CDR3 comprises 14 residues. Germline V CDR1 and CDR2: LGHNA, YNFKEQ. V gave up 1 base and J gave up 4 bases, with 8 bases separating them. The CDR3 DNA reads TGTGCCAGCAGCCAAGTGGGAGTTAATCAGCCCCAGCATTTT. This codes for CASSQVGVNQPQHF.

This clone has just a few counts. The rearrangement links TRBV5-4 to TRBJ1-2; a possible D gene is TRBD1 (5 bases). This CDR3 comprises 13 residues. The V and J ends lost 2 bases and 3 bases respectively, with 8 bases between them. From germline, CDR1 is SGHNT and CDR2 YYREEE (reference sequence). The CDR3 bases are TGTGCCAGCAGCTTCGACAGAGACTATGGCTACACCTTC. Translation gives CASSFDRDYGYTF.